This T cell receptor beta chain was obtained from a study of immune evolution from preneoplasia to lung adenocarcinoma. Notes on the study in general: From normal lung to invasive adenocarcinoma, top clone frequencies appeared to decrease. Later-stage lesions seemingly showed higher T cell density and diversity than normal lung.

Resections took place in Japan or China from about 2013 to 2017. Two lung cancer pathologists independently confirmed each histologic diagnosis. A word on this clone: What it recognizes is unknown.

The V and J ends lost 2 bases and 2 bases respectively, with 10 bases between them. The germline V gene has CDR1 MDHEN and CDR2 SYDVKM. CDR3 length: 14 amino acids. The assay was immunoSEQ multiplex PCR, and TCRdb's table has in-frame clones only and misses some. Of around 3,000 clones in the sample, about four fifths are singletons; the top ten hold 11% to 15%. Sequencing was carried out using FFPE adjacent normal lung tissue. The chain employs TRBV28 and TRBJ2-7; a weak D match, TRBD1 (6 bases). This sequence originates from a person in their 40s with lung adenocarcinoma. CDR3 nucleotides: TGTGCCAGCAGTTTAGGCGGACAGACCTACGAGCAGTACTTC. Translated, it gives CASSLGGQTYEQYF.